This TCR beta chain was sequenced during a study of T-cell memory formation after mild COVID-19. Background on the study: Clusters were largely donor specific. Regarding the study as a whole: Pre-infection memory already had some responding clones, implying cross-reactive memory joined. Contracting CD4+ clones lay largely in CM and EM, with CD8+ ones residing in EMRA.

A 5'RACE reaction primed in the constant segment made cDNA libraries of TCR alpha and TCR beta, and these carried sample barcodes and UMIs. One entry per CDR3 protein results from TCRdb running MiXCR on the 5' RACE reads. The table includes 150,000 to 200,000 distinct CDR3 sequences, roughly 12% detected once. This clonotype was seen ten or more times. Antigen specificity is unknown. Trimming shortened V by 2 bases and J by 3 bases, and 13 bases separated the two germline ends. CDR1 is MGHRA, CDR2 YSYEKL, per germline. The CDR3 covers 16 residues. This TCR came from a young man who had mild COVID-19 (a few samples of this study predate the infection). Cell type and time point are not known. The V and J genes are TRBV4-1 and TRBJ2-2; the D gene is possibly TRBD1 (5 bases). The sequencing input was PBMCs or a T cell subset sorted from them (not recorded which). The DNA of the CDR3 is TGCGCCAGCAGCCAAACCCCTGGGGCGTACACCGGGGAGCTGTTTTTT. It codes for CASSQTPGAYTGELFF.